Shown below are 27 T cell receptor beta chains from a single sample sequenced in a study of blood T cell repertoires in COVID-19 (dated by TCRdb to about 2020). Libraries were built with the immunoSEQ multiplex PCR assay. The table was pulled from immuneACCESS by TCRdb, which kept in-frame rearrangements only. Such tables lose some clones; where checked, under half of the loss comes from unresolved V genes, and the rest has no known cause. For this sample there are roughly 70,000 clones; 70% to 90% appear just once. The ten largest clones take up around 6.7% of the sample. Sequencing was performed on peripheral blood. The receptors come from a woman older than 75 with active COVID-19.

This chain links TRBV6-2 or TRBV6-3 with TRBJ2-3; D possibly corresponds to TRBD2 (5 bases). The CDR3 is 16 residues long. The V gene lost 5 bases and the J gene lost 0 bases, with 15 bases spanning the gap. Germline loops: CDR1 MNHEY, CDR2 SVGEGT. The CDR3 sequence: CASSRRWTTSTDTQYF. The CDR3, as DNA: TGTGCCAGCAGTAGGAGGTGGACCACAAGCACAGATACGCAGTATTTT.

This chain connects TRBV28 to TRBJ2-1; 10 bases map to TRBD2. Germline CDR1 reads MDHEN; CDR2 reads SYDVKM. The CDR3 is made up of 15 amino acids. After removal of 5 bases from V and 0 bases from J, the junction contained 1 base not matched to a gene. CDR3 amino acids: CASSPSGSSYNEQFF. CDR3 DNA: TGTGCCAGCAGTCCTAGCGGGAGCTCCTACAATGAGCAGTTCTTC.

J is TRBJ2-1 and V is TRBV9, with TRBD2 identical over 16 bases. With V trimmed by 4 bases and J by 4 bases, 8 bases remained unmatched. The CDR3 sequence is 18 residues long. In germline, CDR1 is SGDLS, CDR2 YYNGEE. The CDR3 loop is CASSLGLAGGAQYNEQFF. CDR3 sequence (DNA): TGTGCCAGCAGCTTGGGACTAGCGGGGGGGGCTCAATACAATGAGCAGTTCTTC.

The chain is built from TRBV5-1 and TRBJ2-7, with no clear D. The CDR3 is 14 amino acids. Germline CDR1 and CDR2: SGHRS and YFSETQ. Trimming stripped 0 bases from V and 2 bases from J, with 9 bases between. The CDR3 reads CASSLDSQTYEQYF. CDR3 DNA sequence: TGCGCCAGCAGCTTGGACAGTCAGACCTACGAGCAGTACTTC.

V and J are TRBV28 and TRBJ2-5, with D tentatively TRBD2 (5 bases). V was trimmed by 5 bases and J by 2 bases, leaving 15 bases between them. Germline CDR1 reads MDHEN; CDR2 reads SYDVKM. There are 15 residues in the CDR3. CDR3 DNA: TGTGCCAGCAGTCGGGGTGATCCCCCGCAAGAGACCCAGTACTTC. This codes for CASSRGDPPQETQYF. Complete variable domain (other parts from reference TRBV28 and TRBJ2-5): DVKVTQSSRYLVKRTGEKVFLECVQDMDHENMFWYRQDPGLGLRLIYFSYDVKMKEKGDIPEGYSVSREKKERFSLILESASTNQTSMYLCASSRGDPPQETQYFGPGTRLLVL.

The chain is built from TRBV28 and TRBJ2-7; 7 bases agree with TRBD1. Germline V gene sequence: CDR1 MDHEN, CDR2 SYDVKM. This CDR3 is 14 amino acids long. Trimming removed 6 bases from V and 0 bases from J; junction bases left unmatched: 5. The CDR3 DNA reads as TGTGCCAGCAGGCGGACAGGCCTCTCCTACGAGCAGTACTTC. Protein: CASRRTGLSYEQYF.

This chain joins TRBV28 and TRBJ1-5; no definite D call. Trimming shortened V by 4 bases and J by 4 bases, and 11 bases separated the two germline ends. The CDR3 length is 14 residues. Germline V gene data show CDR1 as MDHEN and CDR2 as SYDVKM. The CDR3 nucleotides read TGTGCCAGCAGTTATGCGTCTGGTAATCAGCCCCAGCATTTT. It is translated as CASSYASGNQPQHF.

The CDR3 spells CASSSPHGANVLTF. CDR3 sequence (DNA): TGTGCCAGCAGTTCCCCCCATGGGGCCAACGTCCTGACTTTC. The chain links TRBV28 to TRBJ2-6; D not resolved. The CDR3 totals 14 residues. Germline CDR1 MDHEN, CDR2 SYDVKM. The V end was cut by 4 bases, the J end by 3 bases, with 7 bases between.

The rearrangement joins TRBV7-3 to TRBJ2-2; D is possibly TRBD1 (5 bases). The CDR3 loop spans 12 amino acids. Germline V CDR1 and CDR2: SGHTA, FQGTGA. Trimming stripped 7 bases from V and 4 bases from J, with 7 bases between. CDR3 sequence: CASTRGTGELFF. In nucleotides, the CDR3 is TGTGCCAGCACTAGGGGCACCGGGGAGCTGTTTTTT.

This clone was found once. The V gene is TRBV12-3 or TRBV12-4, the J gene TRBJ1-2; D call uncertain. Deletions cut 10 bases from V and 0 bases from J, with 9 bases between. CDR3 length equals 12 residues. Here the CDR3 DNA reads TGTGCCACCACGCGGGCTAACTATGGCTACACCTTC. It specifies CATTRANYGYTF.

The rearrangement joins TRBV28 to TRBJ1-4; D is uncertain. In germline, CDR1 is MDHEN, CDR2 SYDVKM. Trimming cost V 0 bases and J 0 bases, with 5 bases left between them. The CDR3 consists of 15 residues. CDR3 sequence reads: CASSLWESTNEKLFF. CDR3 nucleotides: TGTGCCAGCAGTTTATGGGAGTCAACTAATGAAAAACTGTTTTTT.

CDR3 DNA: TGTGCCAGCAGCTTAGGGTTAGGCGGTGGAGAGACCCAGTACTTC. Translating it yields CASSLGLGGGETQYF. The V and J genes are TRBV7-3 and TRBJ2-5, with D unresolved. CDR1 is SGHTA, CDR2 FQGTGA, per germline. The CDR3 extends over 15 amino acids. Trimming pared 2 bases from V and 4 bases from J, leaving 14 bases between.

The chain couples TRBV7-2 to TRBJ2-5; possibly TRBD2 for D (5 bases). Germline values: CDR1 SGHTA, CDR2 FQGNSA. Trimming pared 5 bases from V and 4 bases from J, leaving 17 bases between. The CDR3 extends over 15 amino acids. CDR3 loop: CASSHGNRAAETQYF. The CDR3 region has the DNA TGTGCCAGCAGCCACGGGAATCGGGCAGCAGAGACCCAGTACTTC.

This rearrangement joins TRBV7-2 to TRBJ2-7; tentative D call: TRBD1 (6 bases). V was clipped by 1 base and J by 2 bases, with 9 bases between them. From germline, CDR1 is SGHTA and CDR2 FQGNSA. The CDR3 length is 14 residues. CDR3 bases: TGTGCCAGCAGCTTAGTAACAGGGACCTACGAGCAGTACTTC. Translation: CASSLVTGTYEQYF.

The CDR3 here is CASSQDRNRPTF. CDR3 nucleotide sequence: TGCGCCAGCAGCCAAGATAGAAACCGCCCCACCTTC. The chain couples TRBV4-3 to TRBJ1-2; D gene unclear. This CDR3 region has 12 residues. V lost 0 bases and J lost 13, with 12 bases in between. Germline CDR1 LGHNA, CDR2 YSLEER.

The chain carries TRBV5-1 and TRBJ2-1; 7 positions match TRBD2. J lost 4 bases, V lost 2 bases, and 3 bases had no gene match. The CDR3 contains 14 residues. The germline gives CDR1 SGHRS, CDR2 YFSETQ. The CDR3 DNA follows: TGCGCCAGCAGCTTCCGGGACTATTACAATGAGCAGTTCTTC. This sequence encodes CASSFRDYYNEQFF.

The chain uses TRBV28 and TRBJ2-1; 9 bases agree with TRBD2. Per the germline V gene, CDR1 is MDHEN and CDR2 is SYDVKM. There are 15 residues in the CDR3. The V segment lost 6 bases and the J segment 4 bases; nucleotides outside the gene matches: 7. The CDR3 reads CASRWTSASYNEQFF. CDR3 nucleotide sequence: TGTGCCAGCAGATGGACTAGCGCTTCTTACAATGAGCAGTTCTTC.

The gene calls are TRBV6-1 and TRBJ1-5; 7 bases agree with TRBD1. Trimming cost V 3 bases and J 6 bases; bases outside gene matches: 8. This CDR3 region has 15 residues. From germline, CDR1 is MNHNS and CDR2 SASEGT. The CDR3 DNA is TGTGCCAGCAGTGATAGGGGGCAGGGGCGTCAGCCCCAGCATTTT. It specifies CASSDRGQGRQPQHF.

The V and J genes are TRBV21-1 and TRBJ2-2; TRBD1 was called by the table and not checked on the DNA. TRBV21-1 is flagged as a pseudogene. CDR3 length: 17 amino acids. The CDR3 sequence: CASFRRGQGTNTGELFF. CDR3 coding DNA: TGTGCCAGCTTTAGGCGGGGACAGGGGACGAACACCGGGGAGCTGTTTTTT.

This clone has more than one count but fewer than ten. The rearrangement uses TRBV28 and TRBJ1-2, with 7 bases identical to TRBD1. V was clipped by 6 bases and J by 8 bases; unmatched bases: 12. Per germline, CDR1 MDHEN and CDR2 SYDVKM. The CDR3 length is 14 residues. DNA of the CDR3: TGTGCCAGCAGCCCCGTGGGCAGGGGGGTAGGCTACACCTTC. It yields the protein CASSPVGRGVGYTF.

The CDR3 loop is CASSLGLRQGYNEQFF. In nucleotides, the CDR3 is TGCGCCAGCAGCTTGGGTCTTCGACAGGGTTACAATGAGCAGTTCTTC. The chain uses TRBV5-1 and TRBJ2-1; 7 bases match TRBD1. CDR1 and CDR2 from the germline V gene are SGHRS and YFSETQ. Germline trimming cut 0 bases from V and 4 bases from J; bases unmatched to any gene: 7. The CDR3 is 16 residues long.

This sequence joins TRBV4-1 and TRBJ2-1; TRBD2 matches 7 bases. The CDR3 contains 16 residues. Losses at the gene ends were 0 bases for V and 6 bases for J; bases not matched to a gene: 8. Germline V gene sequence: CDR1 MGHRA, CDR2 YSYEKL. In DNA form, the CDR3 reads TGCGCCAGCAGCCAAGATTGGCTAGCGGCCCCCAATGAGCAGTTCTTC. The encoded protein is CASSQDWLAAPNEQFF.

The genes are TRBV7-9 and TRBJ2-5, with TRBD2 matching over 7 bases. The length of the CDR3 is 16 residues. Germline CDR1 is SEHNR and CDR2 is FQNEAQ (reference sequence). Unmatched junction bases numbered 10, after V lost 5 bases and J lost 1 base. CDR3 sequence (DNA): TGTGCCAGCAGCCCCCGCGGGGGAGGGGTCCAAGAGACCCAGTACTTC. Amino acid sequence: CASSPRGGGVQETQYF.

The chain combines TRBV5-1 with TRBJ2-7, with TRBD1 as a possible D gene (5 bases). V lost 7 bases and J 6 bases, leaving 20 bases between the germline ends. Germline CDR1 is SGHRS and CDR2 is YFSETQ. The CDR3 is 14 residues long. CDR3 in DNA: TGCGCCAGCCAGCCTTCAATGACAGTTTTCGAGCAGTACTTC. This sequence encodes CASQPSMTVFEQYF.

The V and J genes are TRBV3-1 (or the pseudogene TRBV3-2) and TRBJ2-1; 8 nucleotides line up with TRBD2. The length of the CDR3 is 18 residues. Unmatched junction bases numbered 15, after V lost 1 base and J lost 7 bases. CDR1 and CDR2 from the germline V gene are LGHDT and YNNKEL (reference sequence). For the CDR3, the DNA is TGTGCCAGCAGCCAAGCAGCTCTCCGGGAGGGTAAGATAAATGAGCAGTTCTTC. This sequence encodes CASSQAALREGKINEQFF.

The chain carries TRBV5-6 and TRBJ1-4; 10 nucleotides agree with TRBD1. CDR3 length: 15 residues. Germline values: CDR1 SGHDT, CDR2 YYEEEE. The V gene end was trimmed by 1 base and the J gene end by 6 bases; junction bases not matched to a gene: 3. The CDR3: CASSLLGTGDEKLFF. The CDR3 DNA reads TGTGCCAGCAGCTTGTTAGGGACAGGGGATGAAAAACTGTTTTTT.

The rearrangement links TRBV9 to TRBJ1-1; 11 nucleotides line up with TRBD1. This CDR3 spans 18 amino acids. Germline V CDR1 and CDR2: SGDLS, YYNGEE. V lost 0 bases, J lost 1 base, and 8 bases stayed unmatched. CDR3 region: CASSVAVDRGPQNTEAFF. The CDR3 nucleotides read TGTGCCAGCAGCGTAGCGGTGGACAGGGGGCCACAGAACACTGAAGCTTTCTTT.